Below, one T cell receptor beta chain is given with its context. In the original processing: Counts of nucleated cells, estimated from reference gene primer amplification, were obtained. Repertoires were generated with immunoSEQ multiplex PCR, while TCRdb's copy carries only in-frame clones and drops some. V and J calls and clone size are given by that table; D and trimming were obtained from the DNA. The sample has 200,000 to 300,000 clones, roughly four fifths seen once. The sample originates from a study of blood T cell repertoires in COVID-19. For the study at large: The samples span acute and convalescent COVID-19 from the United States, Italy and Spain.

Trimming left V 2 bases short and J 6 bases short, with 12 bases between. CDR1 and CDR2 from the germline V gene are PRHDT and FYEKMQ (reference sequence). The CDR3 runs 14 residues. Sequencing was carried out using peripheral blood. The V and J genes are TRBV13 and TRBJ2-3, with D possibly TRBD2 on 7 matching bases. The source of this sequence is an elderly woman with acute or convalescent COVID-19. The CDR3 is CASSLRGGGDTQYF. CDR3 nucleotide sequence: TGTGCCAGCAGCTTACGCGGGGGCGGGGATACGCAGTATTTT.